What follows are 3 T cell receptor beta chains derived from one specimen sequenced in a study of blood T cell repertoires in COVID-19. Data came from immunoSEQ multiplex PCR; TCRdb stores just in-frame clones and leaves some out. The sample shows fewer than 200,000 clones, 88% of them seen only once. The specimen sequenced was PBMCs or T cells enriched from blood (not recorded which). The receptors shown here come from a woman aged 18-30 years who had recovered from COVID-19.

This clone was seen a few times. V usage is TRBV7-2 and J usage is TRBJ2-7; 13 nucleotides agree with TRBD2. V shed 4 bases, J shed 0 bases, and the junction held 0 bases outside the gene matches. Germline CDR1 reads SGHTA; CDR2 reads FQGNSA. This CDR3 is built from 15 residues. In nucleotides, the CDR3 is TGTGCCAGCAGCTGGACTAGCGGGAGCTCCTACGAGCAGTACTTC. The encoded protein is CASSWTSGSSYEQYF.

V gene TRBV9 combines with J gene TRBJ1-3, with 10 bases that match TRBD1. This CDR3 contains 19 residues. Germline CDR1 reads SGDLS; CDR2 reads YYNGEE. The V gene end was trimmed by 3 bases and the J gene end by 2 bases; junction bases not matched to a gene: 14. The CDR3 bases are TGTGCCAGCAGCGCCGGGACAGGGGACCCTGCGATCCCTGGAAACACCATATATTTT. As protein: CASSAGTGDPAIPGNTIYF.

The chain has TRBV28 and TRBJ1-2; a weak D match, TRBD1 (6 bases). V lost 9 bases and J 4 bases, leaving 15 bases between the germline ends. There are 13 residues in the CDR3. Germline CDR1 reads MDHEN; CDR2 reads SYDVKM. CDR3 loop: CARLQGHFYGYTF. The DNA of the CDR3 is TGTGCCAGATTACAGGGCCACTTCTATGGCTACACCTTC.